This TCR beta chain emerged from a study of blood T cell repertoires in COVID-19. Background on the study: COVID-19 samples from acute and convalescent phases originated in the United States, Italy and Spain.

Trimming took 4 bases from V and 0 from J; bases not matched to a gene: 3. The length of the CDR3 is 15 residues. From germline, CDR1 is SGHRS and CDR2 YFSETQ. Authors' analysis steps: Amplification of reference gene primers provided the estimated nucleated cell counts. Produced via immunoSEQ multiplex PCR; TCRdb's table is partial and in-frame only. Clone size and V and J calls were adopted from that table, with D and trimming inferred from the DNA. The sample consists of 300,000 to 350,000 clones, 90% of them appearing once. Clinical histories supplied by participants themselves formed the basis of cohort assignment.

Sample: PBMCs or T cells enriched from blood (not recorded which). The TCR was taken from a woman between 18 and 29 years old with acute COVID-19. The chain combines TRBV5-1 with TRBJ2-3; 9 bases line up with TRBD2. The CDR3 reads CASSEGLASTDTQYF. The DNA of the CDR3 is TGCGCCAGCAGCGAGGGACTAGCTAGCACAGATACGCAGTATTTT.